This record looks at one T cell receptor (beta chain) sequence and its context. Its antigen is undetermined. This CDR3 spans 17 amino acids. Trimming pared 0 bases from V and 4 bases from J, leaving 15 bases between. From germline, CDR1 is SEHNR and CDR2 FQNEAQ (reference sequence). Ipilimumab CTLA-4 blockade and focal radiation were given to patients with chemo-refractory metastatic non-small-cell lung cancer. The sample belongs to a study of radiotherapy plus CTLA-4 blockade in lung cancer. Study results and caveats: TCR clones originating in tumors grew in number in blood after radiotherapy plus ipilimumab.

Profiling relied on immunoSEQ multiplex PCR, and the TCRdb table lists in-frame clones only, not all of them. The table records about 84,000 clones, less than 80% of them present only once. The chain uses TRBV7-9 and TRBJ1-4; TRBD1 might be the D (6 bases). Specimen: peripheral blood, collected from a patient treated with radiotherapy plus ipilimumab. The origin of this receptor is a human donor with non-small cell lung cancer that progressed on radiotherapy plus ipilimumab. The CDR3 DNA sequence: TGTGCCAGCAGCTTAGCCGGGTTCGGACAGTATAATGAAAAACTGTTTTTT. Protein: CASSLAGFGQYNEKLFF.